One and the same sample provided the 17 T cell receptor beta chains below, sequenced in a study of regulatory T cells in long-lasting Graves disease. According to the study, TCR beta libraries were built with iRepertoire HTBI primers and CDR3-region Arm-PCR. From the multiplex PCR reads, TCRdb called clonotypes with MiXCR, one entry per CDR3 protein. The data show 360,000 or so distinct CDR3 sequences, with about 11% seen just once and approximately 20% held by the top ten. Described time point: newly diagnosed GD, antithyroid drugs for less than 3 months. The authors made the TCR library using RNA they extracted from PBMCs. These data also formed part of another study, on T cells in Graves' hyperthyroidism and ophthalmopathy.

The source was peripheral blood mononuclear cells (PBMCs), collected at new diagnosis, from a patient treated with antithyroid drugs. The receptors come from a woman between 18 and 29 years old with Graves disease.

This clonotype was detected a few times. CDR3 in amino acids: CASSLATVPGRGSPLHF. The CDR3 DNA follows: TGTGCCAGCAGCTTGGCCACGGTGCCGGGCCGAGGTTCACCCCTCCACTTT. The chain links TRBV5-5 to TRBJ1-6; no clear D gene. V was cut by 0 bases and J by 9 bases, with 19 bases left in between. This CDR3 is 17 amino acids long. Germline loops: CDR1 SGHKS, CDR2 YYEKEE (reference sequence). Drawing the rest from reference TRBV5-5 and TRBJ1-6, the complete variable domain is DAGVTQSPTHLIKTRGQQVTLRCSPISGHKSVSWYQQVLGQGPQFIFQYYEKEERGRGNFPDRFSARQFPNYSSELNVNALLLGDSALYLCASSLATVPGRGSPLHFGNGTRLTVT.

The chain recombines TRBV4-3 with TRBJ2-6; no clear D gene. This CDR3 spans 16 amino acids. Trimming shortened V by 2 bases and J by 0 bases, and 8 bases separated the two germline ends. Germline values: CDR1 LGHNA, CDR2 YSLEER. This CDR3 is CASSQLRASGANVLTF. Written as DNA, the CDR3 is TGCGCCAGCAGCCAACTACGTGCCTCTGGGGCCAACGTCCTGACTTTC.

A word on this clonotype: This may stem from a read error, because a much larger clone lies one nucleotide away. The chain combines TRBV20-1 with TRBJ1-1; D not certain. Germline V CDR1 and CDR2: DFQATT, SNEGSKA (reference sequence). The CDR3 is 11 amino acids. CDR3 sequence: CSVRGPGEAFF. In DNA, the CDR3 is TGCAGTGTTAGAGGTCCAGGCGAAGCTTTCTTT.

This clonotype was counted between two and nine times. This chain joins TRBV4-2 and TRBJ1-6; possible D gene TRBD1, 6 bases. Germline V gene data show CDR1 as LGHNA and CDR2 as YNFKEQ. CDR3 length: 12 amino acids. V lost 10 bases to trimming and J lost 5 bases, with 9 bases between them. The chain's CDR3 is CATRTDNSPLHF. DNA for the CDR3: TGTGCCACCAGGACAGATAATTCACCCCTCCACTTT.

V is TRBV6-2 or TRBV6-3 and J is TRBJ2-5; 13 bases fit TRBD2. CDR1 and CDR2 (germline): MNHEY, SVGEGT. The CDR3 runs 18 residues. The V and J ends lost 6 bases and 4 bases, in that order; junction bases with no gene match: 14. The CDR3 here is CASSRGLAGALGGETQYF. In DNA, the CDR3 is TGTGCCAGCAGCCGTGGACTAGCGGGAGCCTTAGGCGGAGAGACCCAGTACTTC.

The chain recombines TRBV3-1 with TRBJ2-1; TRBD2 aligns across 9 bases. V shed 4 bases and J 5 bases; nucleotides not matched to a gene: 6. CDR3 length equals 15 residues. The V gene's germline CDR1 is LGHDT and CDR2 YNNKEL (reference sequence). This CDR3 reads CASSPGTSSDNEQFF. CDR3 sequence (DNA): TGTGCCAGCAGCCCCGGGACTAGCTCAGACAATGAGCAGTTCTTC.

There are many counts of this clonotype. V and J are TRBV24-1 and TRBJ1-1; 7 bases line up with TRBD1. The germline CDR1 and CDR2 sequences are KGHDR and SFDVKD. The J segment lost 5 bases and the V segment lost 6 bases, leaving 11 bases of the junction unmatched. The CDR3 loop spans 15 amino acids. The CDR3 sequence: CATSNLTGDGTEAFF. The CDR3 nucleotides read TGTGCCACCAGTAACCTAACAGGGGATGGTACTGAAGCTTTCTTT.

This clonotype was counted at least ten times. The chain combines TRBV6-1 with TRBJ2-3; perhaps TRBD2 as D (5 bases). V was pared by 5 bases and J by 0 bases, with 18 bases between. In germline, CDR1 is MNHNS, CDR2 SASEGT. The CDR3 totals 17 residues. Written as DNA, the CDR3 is TGTGCCAGCAGTCCCAACTCCGGGGAACCAAGCACAGATACGCAGTATTTT. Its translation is CASSPNSGEPSTDTQYF.

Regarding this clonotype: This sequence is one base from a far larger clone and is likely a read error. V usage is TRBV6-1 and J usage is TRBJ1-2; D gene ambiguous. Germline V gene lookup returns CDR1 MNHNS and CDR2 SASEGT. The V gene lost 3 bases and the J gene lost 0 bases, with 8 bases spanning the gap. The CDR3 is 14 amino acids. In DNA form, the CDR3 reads TGTGCCAGCAGTGACCAAAAAGCTAACTATGGCTACACCTTC. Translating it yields CASSDQKANYGYTF.

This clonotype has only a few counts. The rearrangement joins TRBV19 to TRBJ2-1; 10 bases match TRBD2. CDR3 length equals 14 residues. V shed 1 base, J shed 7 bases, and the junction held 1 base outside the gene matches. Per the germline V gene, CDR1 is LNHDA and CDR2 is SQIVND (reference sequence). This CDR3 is CASSIGGLANEQFF. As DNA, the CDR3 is TGTGCCAGTAGTATAGGGGGACTAGCGAATGAGCAGTTCTTC.

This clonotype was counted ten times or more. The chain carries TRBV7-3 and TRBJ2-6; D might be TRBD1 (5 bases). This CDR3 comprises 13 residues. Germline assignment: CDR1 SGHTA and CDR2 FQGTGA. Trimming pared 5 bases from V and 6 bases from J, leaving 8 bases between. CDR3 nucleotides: TGTGCCAGCAGCCCGACAGTGGCCAACGTCCTGACTTTC. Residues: CASSPTVANVLTF.

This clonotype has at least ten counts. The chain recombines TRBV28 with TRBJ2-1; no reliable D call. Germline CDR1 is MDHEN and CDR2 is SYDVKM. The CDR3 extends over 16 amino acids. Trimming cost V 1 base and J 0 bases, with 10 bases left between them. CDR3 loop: CASSLLNAASYNEQFF. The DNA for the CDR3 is TGTGCCAGCAGTTTATTAAACGCTGCCTCCTACAATGAGCAGTTCTTC.

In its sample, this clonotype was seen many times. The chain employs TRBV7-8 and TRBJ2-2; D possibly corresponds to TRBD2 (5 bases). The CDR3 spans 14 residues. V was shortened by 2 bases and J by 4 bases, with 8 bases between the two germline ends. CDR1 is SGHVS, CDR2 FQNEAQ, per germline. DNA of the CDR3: TGTGCCAGCAGCTTATCTCGGGGCACCGGGGAGCTGTTTTTT. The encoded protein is CASSLSRGTGELFF.

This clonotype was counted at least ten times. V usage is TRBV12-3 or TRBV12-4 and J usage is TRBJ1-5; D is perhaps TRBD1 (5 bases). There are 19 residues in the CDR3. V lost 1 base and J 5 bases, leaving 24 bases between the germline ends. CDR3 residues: CASSLGRRKGLRGHQPQHF. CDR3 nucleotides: TGTGCCAGCAGTTTAGGGAGGAGGAAGGGACTCCGAGGGCATCAGCCCCAGCATTTT.

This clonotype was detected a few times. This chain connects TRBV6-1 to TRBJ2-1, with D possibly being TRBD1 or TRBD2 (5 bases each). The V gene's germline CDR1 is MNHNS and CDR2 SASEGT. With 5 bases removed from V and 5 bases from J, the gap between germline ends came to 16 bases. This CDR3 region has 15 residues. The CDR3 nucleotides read TGTGCCAGCAGTCCCAAGCTGGGGGAACACAATGAGCAGTTCTTC. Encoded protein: CASSPKLGEHNEQFF.

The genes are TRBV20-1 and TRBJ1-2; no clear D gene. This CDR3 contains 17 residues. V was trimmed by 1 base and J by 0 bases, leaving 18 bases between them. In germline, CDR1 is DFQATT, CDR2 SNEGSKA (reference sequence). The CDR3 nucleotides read TGCAGTGCTAGAGTTCCCTCTTTCCGTAGGACTAACTATGGCTACACCTTC. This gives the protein CSARVPSFRRTNYGYTF.

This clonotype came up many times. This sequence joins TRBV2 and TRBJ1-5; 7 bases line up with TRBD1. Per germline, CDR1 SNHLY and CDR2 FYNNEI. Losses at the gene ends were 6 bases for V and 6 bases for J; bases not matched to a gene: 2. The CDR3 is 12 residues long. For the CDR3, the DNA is TGTGCCAGCAGCACAGGGGCTCAGCCCCAGCATTTT. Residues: CASSTGAQPQHF.